This T cell receptor (beta chain) was recovered during a study of tissue T cells after allogeneic stem cell transplantation. Germline CDR1 SGHSA, CDR2 FRNQAP. V lost 5 bases and J 5 bases, leaving 8 bases between the germline ends. CDR3 size: 12 residues. The data were produced by immunoSEQ multiplex PCR, yet TCRdb's version contains in-frame clones alone and is incomplete. The repertoire holds some 2,000 clones, with about half as singletons. Time point denoted: mouse harvest day 14 after allogeneic transplant. Tail vein injection delivered 10^7 T-cell-depleted bone marrow cells and 10^6 splenic CD5+ T cells. This clone was counted only a few times. Mouse germline and gene names are used. The read halts 1 residue ahead of the CDR3 end, with the missing end drawn from the germline J gene.

Sequencing was performed on liver tissue. The source is a female BALB/c mouse given C57BL/6 T cells with graft-versus-host disease after an allogeneic hematopoietic cell transplant. V gene TRBV16 combines with J gene TRBJ2-4; D may be TRBD1 (6 bases). Incomplete CDR3 DNA: TGTGCAAGCAGCCCGACAGGAAACACCTTGTAC. It yields the protein CASSPTGNTLY. The whole CDR3 sequence reads CASSPTGNTLYF.